This T cell receptor (beta chain) was documented in a study of CD8 T cells in ankylosing spondylitis. Study-wide results and limits: Earlier authors reported some of these motif variants in reactive arthritis synovial fluid and blood. Characteristic, it appeared, of ankylosing spondylitis blood was a TCR beta motif of roughly eight highly homologous variants.

This clonotype came up a few times. Its specificity is not known. The ends were cut back, 4 bases at V and 6 bases at J, with 15 bases in the middle. This CDR3 comprises 14 residues. Looked up from germline, CDR1 is ENHRY and CDR2 is SYGVKD. Libraries for TCR beta were made by quantitative 5'-RACE with molecular barcodes. TCRdb recomputed calls from the 5' RACE reads with MiXCR, one row per CDR3 protein. The sample yields 400,000 to 450,000 distinct CDR3 sequences, about 15% seen once. The source is a male donor with ankylosing spondylitis. Sequencing input: blood, either unsorted or a sorted T cell fraction (not recorded which). This rearrangement joins TRBV10-3 to TRBJ2-5, with D perhaps matching TRBD1 or TRBD2 (5 bases each). CDR3 DNA sequence: TGTGCCATCAGTGTGGGGACGGTTGGACAGACCCAGTACTTC. This encodes CAISVGTVGQTQYF.